The subject of this entry is one T cell receptor (beta chain). Its antigen is currently unknown. Only in-frame clones appear in the TCRdb table, and some are missing; sequencing was by immunoSEQ multiplex PCR. The data hold some 260,000 clones, with less than 90% observed a single time. This specimen belongs to a study of cytomegalovirus exposure and HLA in healthy donors. Turning to the study itself: Later, an analysis reported that the 120 or so validation repertoires had used the same platform as the approximately 600 first-cohort repertoires.

This CDR3 is 14 amino acids long. Unmatched junction bases numbered 5, after V lost 5 bases and J lost 10 bases. CDR1 is SGHTA and CDR2 is FQGNSA in the germline V gene. Among the approximately 130 subjects of the validation cohort, separate from the approximately 700-subject first cohort, were the donors. Findings and caveats of the study: As was reported, the classifier diagnosed cytomegalovirus status with high specificity and sensitivity. The majority of TCR sequences were rare, yet some public TCRs appeared in many donors.

The sequenced sample consisted of PBMCs. The receptor's source is a man aged 18 to 30 in good health and CMV-seropositive. The V gene is TRBV7-2, the J gene TRBJ1-4, with TRBD1 identical over 12 bases. This chain's CDR3 is CASSRDRGRGKLFF. The CDR3 DNA reads as TGTGCCAGCAGCCGGGACAGGGGGCGGGGAAAACTGTTTTTT. Full variable domain (missing parts from reference TRBV7-2 and TRBJ1-4): GAGVSQSPSNKVTEKGKDVELRCDPISGHTALYWYRQSLGQGLEFLIYFQGNSAPDKSGLPSDRFSAERTGGSVSTLTIQRTQQEDSAVYLCASSRDRGRGKLFFGSGTQLSVL.